This T cell receptor beta chain was identified during a study of control samples from healthy donors and cancer patients. Method: immunoSEQ multiplex PCR; TCRdb's copy keeps in-frame clones and lacks some. The sample holds fewer than 200,000 clones, roughly 95% seen once. This TCR derives from a woman aged 55-69 years in good health. What was sequenced was blood.

CDR3 sequence (DNA): TGTGCCAGCAGTCGGGCAGGGGCCTTGAACACTGAAGCTTTCTTT. Its translation is CASSRAGALNTEAFF. V is TRBV2 and J is TRBJ1-1; TRBD1 might be the D (6 bases). The germline gives CDR1 SNHLY, CDR2 FYNNEI. The ends were cut back, 5 bases at V and 0 bases at J, with 13 bases in the middle. The CDR3 totals 15 residues.